This TCR beta chain was identified during a study of blood T cell repertoires in COVID-19. Study information: Researchers got acute and convalescent COVID-19 samples from the United States, Italy and Spain. The analysed material was cDNA or gDNA that came from T cells, B-cell-depleted T cells, or PBMCs.

The germline gives CDR1 MNHEY, CDR2 SVGAGI. Trimming cost V 5 bases and J 4 bases, with 14 bases left between them. The CDR3 is 15 residues long. Only a few counts were recorded for this clone. Repertoires were generated with immunoSEQ multiplex PCR, while TCRdb's copy carries only in-frame clones and drops some. Among around 220,000 clones, under 85% were seen once, and the ten largest hold about 4%. V and J are TRBV6-5 and TRBJ1-4; D perhaps matches TRBD1 (6 bases). The receptor comes from a woman between 40 and 50 years old with active or convalescent COVID-19. Sequences were obtained from peripheral blood. CDR3 region: CASSHQTGYNEKLFF. In nucleotides, the CDR3 is TGTGCCAGCAGTCACCAGACAGGATATAATGAAAAACTGTTTTTT.